This TCR beta chain was recovered during a study of cytomegalovirus exposure and HLA in healthy donors. Study as a whole: The platform used for the approximately 130 validation repertoires matched that of the approximately 620 first-cohort repertoires, a later analysis reported.

A note on this clone: The antigen remains undetermined.

These donors were members of the approximately 120-subject validation cohort, a group separate from the approximately 670-subject first cohort. Points from the study as a whole: Cytomegalovirus association was assigned to over 150 TCR beta chains.

Libraries were prepared by immunoSEQ multiplex PCR; TCRdb keeps only in-frame clonotypes and omits some of them. This sample yields some 170,000 clones, of which roughly 86% are seen a single time; less than 3.5% belongs to the top ten. The sequencing sample was made of PBMCs. The clonotype comes from a man aged 18 to 35 in good health and CMV-seropositive.

CDR3 sequence (DNA): TGCGCCAGCAGCCCCCGTCCTAAATACAGCAAAAGCTCCTACAATGAGCAGTTCTTC. Protein sequence: CASSPRPKYSKSSYNEQFF. The gene calls are TRBV5-1 and TRBJ2-1; the D is unclear. This CDR3 spans 19 amino acids. The V gene lost 4 bases and the J gene lost 0 bases, with 23 bases spanning the gap. In germline, CDR1 is SGHRS, CDR2 YFSETQ.